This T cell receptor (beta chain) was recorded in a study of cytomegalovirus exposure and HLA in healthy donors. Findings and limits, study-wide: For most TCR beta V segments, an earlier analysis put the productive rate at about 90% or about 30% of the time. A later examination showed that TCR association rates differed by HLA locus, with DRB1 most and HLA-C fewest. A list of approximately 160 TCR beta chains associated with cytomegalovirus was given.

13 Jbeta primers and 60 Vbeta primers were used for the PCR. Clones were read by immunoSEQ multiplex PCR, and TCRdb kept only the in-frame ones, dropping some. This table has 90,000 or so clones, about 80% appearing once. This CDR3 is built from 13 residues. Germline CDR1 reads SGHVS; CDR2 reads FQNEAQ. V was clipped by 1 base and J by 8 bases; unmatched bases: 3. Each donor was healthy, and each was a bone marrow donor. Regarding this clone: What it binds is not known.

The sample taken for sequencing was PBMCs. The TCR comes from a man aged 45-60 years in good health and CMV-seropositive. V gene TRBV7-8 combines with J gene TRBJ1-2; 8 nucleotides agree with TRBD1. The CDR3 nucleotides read TGTGCCAGCAGCTTAGTACAGGGGGACGGCTACACCTTC. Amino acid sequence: CASSLVQGDGYTF.